There are many counts of the clone carrying this T cell receptor beta chain. Antigen specificity is unknown. Amplification of TCR beta CDR3 regions was performed using RNA transcripts as template. The HTBI set primed first-round TCR CDR3 RT-PCR. MiXCR was run by TCRdb on the multiplex PCR reads, yielding one entry per CDR3 protein. The repertoire holds some 720,000 distinct CDR3 sequences, with around 15% as singletons. This CDR3 has 13 residues. V was shortened by 5 bases and J by 4 bases, with 12 bases between the two germline ends. Germline loops: CDR1 SGHAT, CDR2 FQDESV (reference sequence). Patients were aged 18 to 65, had disease duration under 2 months, and had newly diagnosed hyperthyroidism. Patients showing uncontrolled infection, other autoimmune disease, pregnancy or lactation were ineligible. The entry originates in a study of T cells in Graves' hyperthyroidism and ophthalmopathy. General study findings and limits: Among clonotypes expanded in thyroid above 0.001, most were also found in blood. Ophthalmopathy was model-predicted a median about 6.7 months pre-onset.

Sequencing used blood. The rearrangement joins TRBV11-1 to TRBJ2-7; D gene ambiguous. The source is a man in his late teens or twenties with Graves' hyperthyroidism. The CDR3 DNA reads TGTGCCAGCAGCAAAATCATGATTTACGAGCAGTACTTC. Residues: CASSKIMIYEQYF.